Below, one T cell receptor (beta chain) is given with its context. Its cognate antigen has yet to be identified. Base qualities are not recorded, but no much larger clone differs from it by a single base. From cysteine to phenylalanine, the CDR3 is 15 amino acids long. The kept DNA is CDR3 alone, 45 bases in frame from the first base. V is clipped by 2 bases and J by 2 bases, and the sequence between their germline boundaries is 10 bases long. CDR1 is given as MNHNS and CDR2 as SASEGT, both from the germline V gene. Receptors were amplified or captured by the immunoSEQ multiplex PCR assay. A mixture of 60 forward primers for TCR Vbeta segments and 13 reverse primers for TCR Jbeta segments was used in the multiplex PCR. The CDR3 region of rearranged TCR beta genes was amplified from genomic DNA by a multiplex PCR assay. Amplified TCR beta libraries were sequenced as 87-base-pair reads on the Illumina HiSeq System. The original pipeline was this. A later analysis tallied 70 million to 100 million unique TCR beta chains across the 666 repertoires, and approximately 11 million of those chains were shared by two or more donors. A nearest-neighbor algorithm error-corrected the raw reads and collapsed the reads into unique sequences, merging closely related sequences to remove PCR and sequencing errors. To assign V, D and J gene segments, CDR3 sequences were aligned to IMGT reference sequences. For a sequence to be retained, at least a six-nucleotide match to both a V gene segment and a J gene segment was required. Rearrangements were called productive when the CDR3 lacked stop codons and stayed in frame with V and J; all others were non-productive. CDR3 was defined by IMGT convention, running from the second conserved V-encoded cysteine to the conserved J-encoded phenylalanine. In an earlier analysis of some 550 of the donors, sequences lacking an unambiguous match to a single V gene segment were excluded. An earlier analysis of 500 to 700 of the donors classified V segments as functional when productive rearrangements were above 56.7% and as segregating when the standard deviation between donors was above 5%. To diagnose cytomegalovirus status from the catalog of TCR beta chain sequences, a statistical classification framework was built. A later analysis assigned V and J genes by comparing TCR nucleotide sequences with IMGT/GENE-DB human TR gene sequences. In a later analysis, CDR3 sequences and most-parsimonious VDJ recombination scenarios were assigned using the TCRdist pipeline. In a later analysis, each TCR beta chain was defined by its CDR3 amino acid sequence together with its V-gene family, and reads lacking a unique V-gene family were excluded. A later analysis removed 592 highly shared, low-generation-probability nucleotide sequences to deal with suspected cross-contamination and a sequencing artifact. In a later analysis, a clonal expansion index for each public chain was calculated from normalized within-repertoire ranks of inferred template counts. In a later analysis, generation probabilities were computed using a VDJ recombination model fitted to out-of-frame rearrangements, and the results were checked against IGoR. A later analysis scored TCR-TCR, TCR-HLA and TCR-CMV co-occurrence with hypergeometric tests, applying a repertoire-size bias correction to TCR pairs. A later analysis estimated false discovery rates by permuting HLA or CMV assignments 20 times. In a later analysis, co-occurring TCRs were grouped with DBSCAN, and TCRdist sequence similarity was added when clustering was performed within HLA-allele-positive subsets. For co-occurrence clustering, repertoires with fewer than 30,000 or more than 120,000 public chains were excluded, along with roughly 5 repertoires with anomalous nucleotide sharing. This immuneACCESS table, as held by TCRdb, lists in-frame sequences with V and J called but not all clones. Of the missing ones, under half trace to an unresolved V gene in checked studies; the others have no known cause. V and J calls and clone size are copied from that table; D and trimming were computed from the DNA. The sample records some 110,000 clones, 75% of which are singletons. The ten most abundant clones make up roughly 2.5% of the sample.

The data derive from a study of cytomegalovirus exposure and HLA in healthy donors (dated by TCRdb to 2017 to 2019). Regarding the research as a whole: An earlier analysis of approximately 640 of the donors reported about 250 Gb of sequence data and roughly 100 million unique TCR beta sequences from some 180 million T cells. Because of strong linkage in the cohort, roughly five DR-DQ haplotypes were treated as single units for association and clustering. Along with the roughly 710-subject first cohort, a separate validation cohort of over 90 different subjects was used. Typing coverage varied by locus: about 620-640 donors for A, B, C, DRB1 and DQB1; approximately 500 for DQA1; more than 600 for DPA1; 400 to 480 for DPB1. In an earlier analysis of 587 of the donors, high-throughput TCR beta sequencing was used to judge whether each TCR beta V gene segment behaved as functional or pseudogenic. HLA typing covered class I and class II loci at four-digit resolution. Every repertoire in the discovery cohort had been generated on one and the same sequencing platform. The study profiled the T cell repertoires of about 720 subjects by immunosequencing and related them to cytomegalovirus serostatus. The later analysis used no new phenotypic data to find candidate immune exposures, relying instead on TCR beta sequences and their occurrence across donors. The aim of the study was to test whether cataloging public T cell receptors could identify signatures of past pathogen exposure. The study combined high-throughput TCR immunosequencing, statistical association of individual TCRs with disease status, and machine learning to predict cytomegalovirus infection status. In a later analysis, previously published TCR beta repertoires from about 670 donors were re-analyzed and high-resolution HLA genotyping was added so that TCR occurrence patterns could be studied. A later genetic analysis took genome-wide SNP genotypes for about 55% of the 666 donors and used that subset as a discovery cohort. Of the roughly 400 genotyped donors, approximately 82% fell in the genetic ancestry cluster associated with self-reported Caucasian donors. On average, approximately 250,000 unique TCR beta nucleotide sequences were sequenced per donor among about 400 genotyped donors of the cohort, with 15% to 20% of those sequences being non-productive. Donor age, sex, ethnicity and CMV serostatus were compiled together with the repertoire data. Roughly 290 gigabases of sequencing data and about 92 million unique TCR sequences made up an early release that covered fewer than 650 HLA-typed donors.

Study-level results and caveats: A further reported finding was that TCR beta sequences accurately predicted the HLA-A and HLA-B alleles for most subjects in the first cohort. Linkage disequilibrium might explain the correlated functional status among segregating V segments, but an unknown experimental factor could not be ruled out. Because counts were too low, about 18 rarely observed V segments, including chromosome 9 orphons, were excluded from the earlier analysis of several hundred of the donors. Most TCR sequences were seen in very few donors, while some public TCRs were found in many individuals. Immune exposure information for the cohort was limited to CMV serostatus. A later genetic analysis reported fewer N-insertions in productive TCRs among donors in an Asian-associated ancestry cluster than the approximately 700-donor mean. In a later analysis, HLA-associated TCR beta chains were found to be more clonally expanded and to have lower generation probabilities than equally common non-associated chains. In both the original and validation cohorts, the classifier was reported to diagnose cytomegalovirus status with high specificity and sensitivity. An association between a missense DCLRE1C variant and V-gene and J-gene trimming of TCR beta chains was found in a later genetic analysis and replicated in an independent cohort. In this cohort, only TCR beta chains were sequenced, and detectable features were limited by the absence of alpha or paired-chain data. A group of highly shared sequence variants was considered likely to be a technical artifact of the sequencing pipeline. In a later analysis, around 17,000 TCR beta sequences were associated with specific HLA alleles at a false discovery rate of 0.05. Several of the top co-occurrence clusters appeared to be linked to parvovirus B19, influenza, CMV and Epstein-Barr virus, according to a later analysis. Strong co-occurrence of HLA alleles, especially DR and DQ, made assigning TCR associations to individual alleles difficult. Most CMV-associated TCR beta chains appeared to be HLA-restricted in a later analysis, and the HLA associations seemed to be driven largely by CMV exposure. Some IMGT-functional V segments, including TRBV6-2 and TRBV6-3, could not be told apart with the 87-base-pair reads, so those segments were excluded. In the study, about 150 TCR beta chains were listed as associated with cytomegalovirus. Broadly in line with IMGT annotations, most TCR beta V segments showed up in productive rearrangements about 90% or about 30% of the time in an earlier analysis of roughly 590 of the donors. The authors suggested that the approach could potentially be generalized to other disease states and immunological phenotypes. In a later analysis, TCR association rates were found to vary across HLA loci, with the most associated TCRs seen for DRB1 alleles and the fewest for HLA-C alleles. In vitro tests confirmed that a few of the cytomegalovirus-associated TCR beta chains recognize cytomegalovirus antigens. Sequencing depth was assumed to be roughly uniform across donors in the presence/absence analyses, though that assumption may not hold. Because some donors lacked HLA typing at each locus, the association tests relied only on the typed subset.

The cohort was made up of 500 to 800 healthy bone marrow donors. All cohort members were sampled while nominally healthy, although unrecorded immune exposures were likely present. The donor tested CMV seronegative, placing the donor among the 300 to 450 seronegative members of the cohort. Every donor gave a peripheral blood sample, and the peripheral blood mononuclear cells from that sample were used for TCR beta sequencing. The Qiagen DNeasy Blood Extraction Kit was used to extract genomic DNA from the blood cell samples. Material for sequencing was PBMCs. The V gene is TRBV6-1 and the J gene is TRBJ1-5; 5 matching bases give a weak D call of TRBD1. The sequence was obtained from a man aged 40-55 years in good health and CMV-seronegative. The DNA sequence is TGTGCCAGCAGTGAAACCCCCAGGGGCAATCAGCCCCAGCATTTT. This codes for CASSETPRGNQPQHF.